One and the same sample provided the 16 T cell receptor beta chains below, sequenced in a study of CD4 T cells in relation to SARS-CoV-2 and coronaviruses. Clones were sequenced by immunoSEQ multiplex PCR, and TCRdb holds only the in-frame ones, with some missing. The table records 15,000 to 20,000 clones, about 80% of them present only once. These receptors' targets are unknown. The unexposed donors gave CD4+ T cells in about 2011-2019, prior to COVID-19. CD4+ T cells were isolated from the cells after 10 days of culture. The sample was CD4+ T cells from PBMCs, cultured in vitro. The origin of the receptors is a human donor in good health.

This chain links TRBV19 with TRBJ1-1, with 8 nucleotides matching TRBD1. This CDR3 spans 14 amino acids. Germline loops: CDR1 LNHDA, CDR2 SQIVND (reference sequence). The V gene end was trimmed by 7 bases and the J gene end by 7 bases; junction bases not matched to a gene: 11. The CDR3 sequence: CASTIRDRHYEAFF. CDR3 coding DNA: TGTGCCAGTACTATCCGGGACAGGCACTATGAAGCTTTCTTT.

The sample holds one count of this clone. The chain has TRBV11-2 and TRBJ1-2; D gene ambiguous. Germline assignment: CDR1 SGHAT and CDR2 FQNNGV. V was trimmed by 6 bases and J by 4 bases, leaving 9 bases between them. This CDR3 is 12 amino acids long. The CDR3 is CASRVQIYGYTF. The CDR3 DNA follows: TGTGCCAGCAGGGTTCAGATCTATGGCTACACCTTC.

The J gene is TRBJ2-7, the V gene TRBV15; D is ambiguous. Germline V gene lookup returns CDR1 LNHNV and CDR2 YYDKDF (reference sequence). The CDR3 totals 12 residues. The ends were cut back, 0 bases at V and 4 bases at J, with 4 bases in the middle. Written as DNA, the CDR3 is TGTGCCACCAGCAGAGACCGGTACGAGCAGTACTTC. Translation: CATSRDRYEQYF.

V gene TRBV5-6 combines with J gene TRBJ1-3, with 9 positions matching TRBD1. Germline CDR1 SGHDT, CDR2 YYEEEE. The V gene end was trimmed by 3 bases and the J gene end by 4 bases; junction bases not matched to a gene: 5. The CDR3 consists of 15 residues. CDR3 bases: TGTGCCAGCAGCTCTGGGACAGGGAGCGGAAACACCATATATTTT. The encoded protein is CASSSGTGSGNTIYF. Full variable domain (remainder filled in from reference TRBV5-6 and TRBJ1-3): DAGVTQSPTHLIKTRGQQVTLRCSPKSGHDTVSWYQQALGQGPQFIFQYYEEEERQRGNFPDRFSGHQFPNYSSELNVNALLLGDSALYLCASSSGTGSGNTIYFGEGSWLTVV.

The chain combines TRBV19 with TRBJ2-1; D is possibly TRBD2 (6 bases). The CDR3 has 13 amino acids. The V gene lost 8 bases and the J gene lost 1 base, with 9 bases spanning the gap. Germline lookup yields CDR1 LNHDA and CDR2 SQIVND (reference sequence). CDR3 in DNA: TGTGCCAGTGATAGCGGTTCCTACAATGAGCAGTTCTTC. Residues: CASDSGSYNEQFF.

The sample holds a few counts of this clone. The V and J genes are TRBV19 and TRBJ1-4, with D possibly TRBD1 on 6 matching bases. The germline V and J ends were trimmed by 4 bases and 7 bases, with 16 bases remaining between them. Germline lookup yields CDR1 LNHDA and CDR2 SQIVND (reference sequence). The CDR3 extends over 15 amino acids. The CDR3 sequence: CASSKEQGGSEKLFF. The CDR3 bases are TGTGCCAGTAGTAAGGAACAGGGAGGTAGTGAAAAACTGTTTTTT.

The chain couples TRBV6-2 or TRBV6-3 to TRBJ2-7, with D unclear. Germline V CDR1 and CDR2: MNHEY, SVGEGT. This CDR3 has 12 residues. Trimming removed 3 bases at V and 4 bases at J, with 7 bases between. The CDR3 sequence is CASSYRVYEQYF. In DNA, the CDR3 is TGTGCCAGCAGTTATCGGGTATACGAGCAGTACTTC.

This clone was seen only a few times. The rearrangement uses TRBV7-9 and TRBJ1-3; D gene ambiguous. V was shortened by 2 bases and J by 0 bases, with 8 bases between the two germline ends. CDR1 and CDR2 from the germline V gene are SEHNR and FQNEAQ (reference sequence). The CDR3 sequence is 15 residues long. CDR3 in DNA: TGTGCCAGCAGCTTAATGTGGGGCTCTGGAAACACCATATATTTT. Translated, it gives CASSLMWGSGNTIYF.

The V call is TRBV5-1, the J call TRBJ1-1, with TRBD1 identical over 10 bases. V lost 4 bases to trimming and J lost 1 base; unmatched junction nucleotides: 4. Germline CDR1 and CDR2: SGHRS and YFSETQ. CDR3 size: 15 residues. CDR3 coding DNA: TGCGCCAGCAGCGAGGGACAGGGGTGGAACACTGAAGCTTTCTTT. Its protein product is CASSEGQGWNTEAFF. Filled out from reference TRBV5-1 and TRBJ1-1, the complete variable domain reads KAGVTQTPRYLIKTRGQQVTLSCSPISGHRSVSWYQQTPGQGLQFLFEYFSETQRNKGNFPGRFSGRQFSNSRSEMNVSTLELGDSALYLCASSEGQGWNTEAFFGQGTRLTVV.

The CDR3 loop reads CASRSGQQETQYF. In nucleotides, the CDR3 is TGTGCCAGCAGATCCGGACAACAAGAGACCCAGTACTTC. The genes are TRBV27 and TRBJ2-5, with a tentative D call TRBD1 (5 bases). Germline V lookup: CDR1 MNHEY, CDR2 SMNVEV (reference sequence). This CDR3 region has 13 residues. Trimming stripped 6 bases from V and 2 bases from J, with 10 bases between.

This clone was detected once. As DNA, the CDR3 is TGTGCCACCAGGGCTAGCGGTTCCTACGAGCAGTACTTC. This codes for CATRASGSYEQYF. This rearrangement joins TRBV14 to TRBJ2-7; 7 positions agree with TRBD2. This CDR3 has 13 residues. Germline V lookup: CDR1 SGHDN, CDR2 FVKESK. The V and J ends lost 10 bases and 1 base, in that order; junction bases with no gene match: 7.

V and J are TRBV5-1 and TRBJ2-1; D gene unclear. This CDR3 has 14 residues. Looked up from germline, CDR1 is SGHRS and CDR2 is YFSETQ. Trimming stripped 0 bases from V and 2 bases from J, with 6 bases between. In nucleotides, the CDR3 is TGCGCCAGCAGCTTGGTGGGTCCCTACAATGAGCAGTTCTTC. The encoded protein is CASSLVGPYNEQFF.

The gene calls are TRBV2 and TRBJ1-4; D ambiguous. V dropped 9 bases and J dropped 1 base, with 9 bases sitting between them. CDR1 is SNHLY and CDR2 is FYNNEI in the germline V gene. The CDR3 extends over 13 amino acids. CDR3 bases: TGTGCCAGTAACTTGGGAACTAATGAAAAACTGTTTTTT. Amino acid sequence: CASNLGTNEKLFF.

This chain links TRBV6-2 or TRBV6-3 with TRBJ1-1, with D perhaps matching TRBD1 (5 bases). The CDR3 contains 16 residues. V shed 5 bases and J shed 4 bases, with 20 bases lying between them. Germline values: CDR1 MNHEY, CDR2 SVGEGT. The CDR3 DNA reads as TGTGCCAGCAGTCCCTCACAGGATCGGGGTAGCACTGAAGCTTTCTTT. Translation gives CASSPSQDRGSTEAFF.

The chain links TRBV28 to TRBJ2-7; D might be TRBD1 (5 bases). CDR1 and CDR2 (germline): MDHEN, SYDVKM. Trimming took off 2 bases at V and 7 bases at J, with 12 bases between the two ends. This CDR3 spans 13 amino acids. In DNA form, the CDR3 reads TGTGCCAGCAGTTTAGTGTGGGGCCGGGAGCAGTACTTC. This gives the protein CASSLVWGREQYF.

The CDR3 is CASSWEGDSSYEQYF. The CDR3 bases are TGCGCCAGCAGCTGGGAGGGGGACAGCTCGTACGAGCAGTACTTC. The chain couples TRBV5-1 to TRBJ2-7; tentatively, D is TRBD1 or TRBD2 (7 bases each). This CDR3 has 15 amino acids. In germline, CDR1 is SGHRS, CDR2 YFSETQ. With 3 bases removed from V and 4 bases from J, the gap between germline ends came to 17 bases.